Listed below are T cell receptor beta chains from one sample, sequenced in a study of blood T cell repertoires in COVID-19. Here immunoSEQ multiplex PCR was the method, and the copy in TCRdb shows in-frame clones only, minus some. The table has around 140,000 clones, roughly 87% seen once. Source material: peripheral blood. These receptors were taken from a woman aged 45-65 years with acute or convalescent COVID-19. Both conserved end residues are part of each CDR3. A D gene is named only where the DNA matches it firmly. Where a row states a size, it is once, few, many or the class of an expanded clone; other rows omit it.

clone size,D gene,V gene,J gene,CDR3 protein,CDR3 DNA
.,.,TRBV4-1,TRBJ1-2,CASSQDREGIRGYTF,TGCGCCAGCAGCCAAGACAGGGAGGGTATCAGAGGCTACACCTTC
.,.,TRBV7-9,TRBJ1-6,CASSAAALSYNSPLHF,TGTGCCAGCAGCGCGGCAGCACTCTCCTATAATTCACCCCTCCACTTT
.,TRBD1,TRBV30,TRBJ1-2,CAWIGTGVHGYTF,TGTGCCTGGATTGGGACAGGGGTACATGGCTACACCTTC
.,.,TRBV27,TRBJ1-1,CASSLSSGARAEAFF,TGTGCCAGCAGTTTATCGTCAGGGGCTCGGGCTGAAGCTTTCTTT
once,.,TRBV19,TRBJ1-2,CASSFAIGGDNYGYTF,TGTGCCAGTAGTTTCGCAATCGGAGGAGATAACTATGGCTACACCTTC
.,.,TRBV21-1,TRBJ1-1,CASSTRGSRTEAFF,TGTGCCAGCAGTACCAGGGGAAGTAGAACTGAAGCTTTCTTT
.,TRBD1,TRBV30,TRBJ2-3,CAGTGDTRASMDTQYF,TGTGCCGGGACAGGGGACACTCGCGCCTCAATGGATACGCAGTATTTT
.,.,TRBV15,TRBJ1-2,CATSRAGETYGYTF,TGTGCCACCAGCAGGGCGGGAGAGACCTATGGCTACACCTTC
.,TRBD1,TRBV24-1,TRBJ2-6,CATSDFRQGVSGANVLTF,TGTGCCACCAGTGATTTTAGACAGGGGGTCTCTGGGGCCAACGTCCTGACTTTC
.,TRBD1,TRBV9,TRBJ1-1,CASSLWTGVNTEAFF,TGTGCCAGCAGCCTTTGGACAGGGGTGAACACTGAAGCTTTCTTT
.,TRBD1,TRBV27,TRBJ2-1,CASTQFPGQGYNEQFF,TGTGCCAGCACCCAATTTCCGGGACAGGGCTACAATGAGCAGTTCTTC
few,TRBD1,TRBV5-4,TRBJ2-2,CASSPGTGWGGELFF,TGTGCCAGCAGCCCTGGGACAGGGTGGGGCGGGGAGCTGTTTTTT
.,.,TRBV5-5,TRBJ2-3,CASSLASGADTQYF,TGTGCCAGCAGCTTGGCCTCGGGGGCAGATACGCAGTATTTT
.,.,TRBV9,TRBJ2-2,CASSVDQARRTGELFF,TGTGCCAGCAGCGTAGATCAGGCCCGGCGCACCGGGGAGCTGTTTTTT
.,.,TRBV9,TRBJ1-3,CASSTDLTGNTIYF,TGTGCCAGCAGCACCGACTTGACCGGAAACACCATATATTTT
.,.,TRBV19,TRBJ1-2,CASSPDRTYGYTF,TGTGCCAGTAGTCCGGACAGAACATATGGCTACACCTTC
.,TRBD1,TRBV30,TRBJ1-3,CARREKGADTIYF,TGTGCCCGACGAGAAAAGGGGGCGGACACCATATATTTT
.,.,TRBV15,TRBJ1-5,CATSRDQGTQPQHF,TGTGCCACCAGCAGAGATCAGGGTACCCAGCCCCAGCATTTT
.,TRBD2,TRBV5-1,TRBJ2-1,CASSLGGSDYNEQFF,TGCGCCAGCAGCTTGGGCGGGAGTGACTACAATGAGCAGTTCTTC
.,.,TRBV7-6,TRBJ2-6,CASSLSAAISGANVLTF,TGTGCCAGCAGCTTAAGCGCAGCCATCTCTGGGGCCAACGTCCTGACTTTC
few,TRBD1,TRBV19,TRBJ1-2,CASSIRRDREGYGYTF,TGTGCCAGTAGTATACGCCGGGACAGGGAAGGCTATGGCTACACCTTC
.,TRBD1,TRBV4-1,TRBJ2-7,CASSQEAFGTEGYEQYF,TGCGCCAGCAGCCAAGAAGCATTCGGGACAGAAGGGTACGAGCAGTACTTC
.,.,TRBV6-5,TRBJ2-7,CASSSQQVSYEQYF,TGTGCCAGCAGTTCACAGCAAGTCTCCTACGAGCAGTACTTC
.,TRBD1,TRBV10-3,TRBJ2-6,CATAGQGGGANVLTF,TGTGCCACCGCGGGACAGGGTGGTGGGGCCAACGTCCTGACTTTC
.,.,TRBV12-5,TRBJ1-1,CASGSGPLRAFF,TGTGCTAGTGGCAGCGGTCCCCTTCGAGCTTTCTTT
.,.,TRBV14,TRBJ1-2,CASSLKLGGRGYTF,TGTGCCAGCAGCCTAAAATTAGGGGGAAGGGGCTACACCTTC
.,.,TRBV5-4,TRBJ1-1,CASSSETGRSTEAFF,TGTGCCAGCAGCTCCGAGACTGGGAGGAGCACTGAAGCTTTCTTT
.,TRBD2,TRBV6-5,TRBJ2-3,CATTGLAGYTDTQYF,TGTGCCACCACCGGACTAGCGGGTTACACAGATACGCAGTATTTT
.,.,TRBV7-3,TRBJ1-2,CASSLEGRSGYTF,TGTGCCAGCAGCTTAGAGGGGAGGAGCGGCTACACCTTC
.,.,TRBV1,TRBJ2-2,CTSRRGAGGRIGELFF,TGCACCAGCCGCCGGGGAGCGGGGGGTCGCATCGGGGAGCTGTTTTTT
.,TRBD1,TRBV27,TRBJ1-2,CASSTGTGGIHGYTF,TGTGCCAGCAGTACCGGGACAGGGGGAATCCATGGCTACACCTTC
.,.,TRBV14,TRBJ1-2,CASSHTTANYGYTF,TGTGCCAGCAGCCATACGACAGCCAACTATGGCTACACCTTC
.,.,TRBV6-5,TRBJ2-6,CASSSPARAGANVLTF,TGTGCCAGCAGTTCCCCCGCCAGGGCTGGGGCCAACGTCCTGACTTTC
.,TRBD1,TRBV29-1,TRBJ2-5,CSVEQTGKETQYF,TGCAGCGTGGAACAGACAGGGAAAGAGACCCAGTACTTC
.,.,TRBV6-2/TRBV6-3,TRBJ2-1,CASSYSPRGQFF,TGTGCCAGCAGTTACTCCCCCCGCGGGCAGTTCTTC
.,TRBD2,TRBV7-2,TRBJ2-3,CASSRRLAGGTDTQYF,TGTGCCAGCAGCCGCAGACTAGCGGGGGGCACAGATACGCAGTATTTT
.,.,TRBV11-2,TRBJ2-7,CASSLQGIITSEQYF,TGTGCCAGCAGCTTACAGGGAATTATTACGAGTGAGCAGTACTTC